The entry below describes one T cell receptor beta chain. This specimen comes from a study of cytotoxic CD8 clonotypes in ibrutinib-treated CLL. The overall study: The patients comprised approximately ten relapsed/refractory and about 16 treatment-naive cases, around 18 IGHV unmutated. The study recorded mean values of almost 260,000 productive templates and 80,000 to 100,000 productive rearrangements per sample.

Germline V gene data show CDR1 as SGHVS and CDR2 as FQNEAQ. Deletions cut 3 bases from V and 9 bases from J, with 9 bases between. The CDR3 is 12 residues long. The data were produced by immunoSEQ multiplex PCR, yet TCRdb's version contains in-frame clones alone and is incomplete. Among about 25,000 clones listed, 69% were seen once. V usage is TRBV7-8 and J usage is TRBJ2-1; D is unresolved. This clonotype was sampled from a human donor with chronic lymphocytic leukemia. The sample consisted of PBMCs, taken at disease progression, from a patient treated with ibrutinib. CDR3 nucleotide sequence: TGTGCCAGCAGCTTTACAGACCTTGAGCAGTTCTTC. It is translated as CASSFTDLEQFF.